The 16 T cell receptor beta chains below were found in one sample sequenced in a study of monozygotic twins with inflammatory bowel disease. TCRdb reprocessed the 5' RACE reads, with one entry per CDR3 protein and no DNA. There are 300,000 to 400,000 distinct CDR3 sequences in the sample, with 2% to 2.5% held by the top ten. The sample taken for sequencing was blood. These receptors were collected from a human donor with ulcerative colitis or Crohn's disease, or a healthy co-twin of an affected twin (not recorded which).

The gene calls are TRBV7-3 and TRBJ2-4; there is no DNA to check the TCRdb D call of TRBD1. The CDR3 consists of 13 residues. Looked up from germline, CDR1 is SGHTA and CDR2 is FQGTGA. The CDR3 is CASSFTTRGGQYF.

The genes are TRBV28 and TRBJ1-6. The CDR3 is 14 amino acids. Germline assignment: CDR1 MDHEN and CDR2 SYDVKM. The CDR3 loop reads CASKRRTAFRPLHF. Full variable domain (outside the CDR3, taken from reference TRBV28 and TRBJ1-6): DVKVTQSSRYLVKRTGEKVFLECVQDMDHENMFWYRQDPGLGLRLIYFSYDVKMKEKGDIPEGYSVSREKKERFSLILESASTNQTSMYLCASKRRTAFRPLHFGNGTRLTVT.

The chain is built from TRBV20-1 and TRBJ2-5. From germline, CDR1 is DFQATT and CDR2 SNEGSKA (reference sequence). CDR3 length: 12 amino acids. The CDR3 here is CSARPSDRTQYF.

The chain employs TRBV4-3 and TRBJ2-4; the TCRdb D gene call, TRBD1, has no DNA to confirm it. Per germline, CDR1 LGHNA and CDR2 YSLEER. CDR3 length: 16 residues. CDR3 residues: CASSQQDRLPKNIQYF.

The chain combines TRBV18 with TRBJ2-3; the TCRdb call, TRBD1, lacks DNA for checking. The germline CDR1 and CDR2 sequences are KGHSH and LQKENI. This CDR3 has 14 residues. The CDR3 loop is CASSPGTDGNTQYF. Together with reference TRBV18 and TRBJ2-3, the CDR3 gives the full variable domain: NAGVMQNPRHLVRRRGQEARLRCSPMKGHSHVYWYRQLPEEGLKFMVYLQKENIIDESGMPKERFSAEFPKEGPSILRIQQVVRGDSAAYFCASSPGTDGNTQYFGPGTRLTVL.

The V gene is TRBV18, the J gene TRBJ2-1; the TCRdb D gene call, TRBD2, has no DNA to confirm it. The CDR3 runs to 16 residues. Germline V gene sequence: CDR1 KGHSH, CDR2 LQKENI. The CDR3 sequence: CASSPSLADWNNEQFF.

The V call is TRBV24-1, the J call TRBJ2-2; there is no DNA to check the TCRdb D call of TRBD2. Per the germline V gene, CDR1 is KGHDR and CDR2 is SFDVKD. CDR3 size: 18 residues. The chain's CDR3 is CATSETSGTLNPTGELFF.

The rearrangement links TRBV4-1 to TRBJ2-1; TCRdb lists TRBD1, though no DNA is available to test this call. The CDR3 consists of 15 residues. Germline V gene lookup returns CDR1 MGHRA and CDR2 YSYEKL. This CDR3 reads CASSQGDRDHNEQFF.

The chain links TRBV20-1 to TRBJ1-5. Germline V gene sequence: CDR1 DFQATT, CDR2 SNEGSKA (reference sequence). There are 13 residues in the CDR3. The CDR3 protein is CSARTLGDQPQHF.

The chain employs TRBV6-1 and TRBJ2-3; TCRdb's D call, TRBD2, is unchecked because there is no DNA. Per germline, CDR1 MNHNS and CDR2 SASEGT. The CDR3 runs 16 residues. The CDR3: CASSPPGLAATDTQYF.

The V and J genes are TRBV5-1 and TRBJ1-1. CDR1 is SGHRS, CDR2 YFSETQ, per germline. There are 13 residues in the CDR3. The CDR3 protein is CASSLWVETEAFF. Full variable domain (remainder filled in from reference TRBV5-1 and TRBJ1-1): KAGVTQTPRYLIKTRGQQVTLSCSPISGHRSVSWYQQTPGQGLQFLFEYFSETQRNKGNFPGRFSGRQFSNSRSEMNVSTLELGDSALYLCASSLWVETEAFFGQGTRLTVV.

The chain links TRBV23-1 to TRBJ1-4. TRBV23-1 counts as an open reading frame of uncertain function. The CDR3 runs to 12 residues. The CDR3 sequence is CASSQAGEKLFF.

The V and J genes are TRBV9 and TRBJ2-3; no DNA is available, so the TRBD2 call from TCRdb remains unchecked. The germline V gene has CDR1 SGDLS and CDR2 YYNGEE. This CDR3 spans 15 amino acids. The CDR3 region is CASSAGTSSADTQYF.

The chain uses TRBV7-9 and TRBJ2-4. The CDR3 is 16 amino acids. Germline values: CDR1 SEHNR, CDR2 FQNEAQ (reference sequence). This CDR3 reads CASSLANRVTKNIQYF.

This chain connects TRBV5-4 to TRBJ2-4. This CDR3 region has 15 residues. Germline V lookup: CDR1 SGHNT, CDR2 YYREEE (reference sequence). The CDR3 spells CASSLRAGPKNIQYF.

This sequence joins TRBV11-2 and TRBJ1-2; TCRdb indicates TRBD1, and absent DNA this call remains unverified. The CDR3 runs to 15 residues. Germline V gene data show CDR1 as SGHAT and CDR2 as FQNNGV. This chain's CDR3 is CASSLSLTGNYGYTF.